These T cell receptor beta chains were read from a single sample in a study of spatial heterogeneity in lung cancer. TCRdb used MiXCR to reprocess the 5' RACE reads, holding one entry per CDR3 protein. Seen here are under 85,000 distinct CDR3 sequences, roughly 8% observed once, and the top ten hold under 8%. Sample: PBMCs, taken at surgery. All receptors derive from a male donor with early-stage non-small cell lung cancer. Each CDR3 is given with its conserved first and last residue. D genes are given only for firm matches. Size is omitted from some rows. Given values are once, few, many or a class for expanded clones.

CDR3 length: 15
clone size: many
D gene: -
J gene: TRBJ1-2
V gene: TRBV7-9
CDR3 protein: CASSFYAVANYGYTF
CDR3 DNA: TGTGCCAGCAGCTTTTACGCAGTCGCTAACTATGGCTACACCTTC

CDR3 length: 14
clone size: few
D gene: TRBD1
J gene: TRBJ1-5
V gene: TRBV6-5
CDR3 protein: CASSHGQGNQPQHF
CDR3 DNA: TGTGCCAGCAGCCACGGACAGGGTAATCAGCCCCAGCATTTT

CDR3 length: 16
clone size: few
D gene: -
J gene: TRBJ1-5
V gene: TRBV12-3/TRBV12-4
CDR3 protein: CASSRLQGSGNQPQHF
CDR3 DNA: TGTGCCAGCAGCCGACTTCAGGGGTCAGGCAATCAGCCCCAGCATTTT

CDR3 length: 16
clone size: many
D gene: -
J gene: TRBJ1-4
V gene: TRBV5-1
CDR3 protein: CASSLDGQGVNEKLFF
CDR3 DNA: TGCGCCAGCAGCTTGGACGGGCAGGGCGTTAATGAAAAACTGTTTTTT

CDR3 length: 17
clone size: -
D gene: TRBD2
J gene: TRBJ2-3
V gene: TRBV27
CDR3 protein: CASSRRAGAPGEDTQYF
CDR3 DNA: TGTGCCAGCAGCAGACGAGCGGGAGCCCCTGGGGAAGATACGCAGTATTTT

CDR3 length: 15
clone size: -
D gene: TRBD1
J gene: TRBJ1-5
V gene: TRBV27
CDR3 protein: CASSPNRGSNQPQHF
CDR3 DNA: TGTGCCAGCAGCCCTAACAGGGGCAGCAATCAGCCCCAGCATTTT

CDR3 length: 13
clone size: few
D gene: TRBD1
J gene: TRBJ1-2
V gene: TRBV25-1
CDR3 protein: CASGERTGTGYTF
CDR3 DNA: TGTGCCAGCGGGGAAAGGACAGGGACCGGCTACACCTTC

CDR3 length: 12
clone size: -
D gene: -
J gene: TRBJ2-5
V gene: TRBV2
CDR3 protein: CASGGRDETQYF
CDR3 DNA: TGTGCCAGCGGGGGCAGGGACGAGACCCAGTACTTC

CDR3 length: 16
clone size: -
D gene: TRBD2
J gene: TRBJ2-1
V gene: TRBV11-3
CDR3 protein: CASSPDGTSGSNEQFF
CDR3 DNA: TGTGCCAGCAGCCCCGACGGGACTAGCGGGAGCAATGAGCAGTTCTTC

CDR3 length: 15
clone size: -
D gene: -
J gene: TRBJ2-7
V gene: TRBV6-2/TRBV6-3
CDR3 protein: CASSYKAGSSYEQYF
CDR3 DNA: TGTGCCAGCAGTTACAAGGCGGGGAGCTCCTACGAGCAGTACTTC

CDR3 length: 16
clone size: -
D gene: -
J gene: TRBJ2-6
V gene: TRBV5-1
CDR3 protein: CASSLTGGAGANVLTF
CDR3 DNA: TGCGCCAGCAGCTTAACCGGGGGCGCTGGGGCCAACGTCCTGACTTTC

CDR3 length: 12
clone size: few
D gene: -
J gene: TRBJ2-3
V gene: TRBV29-1
CDR3 protein: CSPGEASDTQYF
CDR3 DNA: TGCAGCCCTGGGGAGGCCTCAGATACGCAGTATTTT

CDR3 length: 16
clone size: many
D gene: -
J gene: TRBJ1-2
V gene: TRBV9
CDR3 protein: CASSVIRDARMDGYTF
CDR3 DNA: TGTGCCAGCAGCGTTATCAGGGATGCTCGGATGGATGGCTACACCTTC

CDR3 length: 16
clone size: -
D gene: TRBD2
J gene: TRBJ2-7
V gene: TRBV12-3/TRBV12-4
CDR3 protein: CASSLSGGGSVGEQYF
CDR3 DNA: TGTGCCAGCAGTTTATCGGGAGGAGGCAGCGTGGGGGAGCAGTACTTC

CDR3 length: 16
clone size: few
D gene: TRBD1
J gene: TRBJ1-1
V gene: TRBV20-1
CDR3 protein: CSARQGAGRGSTEAFF
CDR3 DNA: TGCAGTGCTAGACAGGGGGCCGGGAGGGGAAGCACTGAAGCTTTCTTT

CDR3 length: 15
clone size: many
D gene: -
J gene: TRBJ2-1
V gene: TRBV19
CDR3 protein: CASSMLGGPYNEQFF
CDR3 DNA: TGTGCCAGTAGTATGTTGGGGGGCCCCTACAATGAGCAGTTCTTC

CDR3 length: 15
clone size: -
D gene: -
J gene: TRBJ2-1
V gene: TRBV2
CDR3 protein: CASSDPGGSYNEQFF
CDR3 DNA: TGTGCCAGCAGTGACCCTGGCGGAAGCTACAATGAGCAGTTCTTC

CDR3 length: 16
clone size: many
D gene: -
J gene: TRBJ1-4
V gene: TRBV27
CDR3 protein: CASSSSTRGRDEKLFF
CDR3 DNA: TGTGCCAGCAGTTCGTCGACCAGGGGTCGGGATGAAAAACTGTTTTTT

CDR3 length: 13
clone size: -
D gene: -
J gene: TRBJ2-1
V gene: TRBV27
CDR3 protein: CASSATRKGEQFF
CDR3 DNA: TGTGCCAGCAGTGCTACTAGGAAGGGTGAGCAGTTCTTC

CDR3 length: 15
clone size: -
D gene: TRBD2
J gene: TRBJ2-7
V gene: TRBV2
CDR3 protein: CASSRPGGGTYEQYF
CDR3 DNA: TGTGCCAGCAGTCGCCCTGGCGGGGGGACCTACGAGCAGTACTTC

CDR3 length: 15
clone size: many
D gene: TRBD1
J gene: TRBJ2-1
V gene: TRBV27
CDR3 protein: CASSPGQGWGNEQFF
CDR3 DNA: TGTGCCAGCAGCCCGGGACAGGGGTGGGGCAATGAGCAGTTCTTC

CDR3 length: 13
clone size: many
D gene: TRBD2
J gene: TRBJ2-1
V gene: TRBV20-1
CDR3 protein: CSASLGLANEQFF
CDR3 DNA: TGCAGTGCTAGTTTGGGACTAGCCAATGAGCAGTTCTTC

CDR3 length: 12
clone size: -
D gene: -
J gene: TRBJ1-1
V gene: TRBV2
CDR3 protein: CASNEGTMEAFF
CDR3 DNA: TGTGCCAGCAACGAGGGAACGATGGAAGCTTTCTTT

CDR3 length: 13
clone size: -
D gene: -
J gene: TRBJ2-5
V gene: TRBV5-1
CDR3 protein: CASSHRQQETQYF
CDR3 DNA: TGCGCCAGCAGCCACAGACAGCAAGAGACCCAGTACTTC

CDR3 length: 13
clone size: -
D gene: -
J gene: TRBJ1-2
V gene: TRBV30
CDR3 protein: CAWSVQQASGYTF
CDR3 DNA: TGTGCCTGGAGTGTACAACAAGCTAGTGGCTACACCTTC

CDR3 length: 14
clone size: once
D gene: TRBD1
J gene: TRBJ2-7
V gene: TRBV5-1
CDR3 protein: CASSFGTVNDEQYF
CDR3 DNA: TGCGCCAGCAGCTTCGGGACAGTGAACGACGAGCAGTACTTC

CDR3 length: 14
clone size: few
D gene: -
J gene: TRBJ2-1
V gene: TRBV5-6
CDR3 protein: CASSLGERYNEQFF
CDR3 DNA: TGTGCCAGCAGCTTAGGCGAGCGGTACAATGAGCAGTTCTTC

CDR3 length: 12
clone size: many
D gene: -
J gene: TRBJ2-1
V gene: TRBV2
CDR3 protein: CASSDGYNEQFF
CDR3 DNA: TGTGCCAGCAGCGACGGATACAATGAGCAGTTCTTC

CDR3 length: 15
clone size: many
D gene: TRBD1
J gene: TRBJ1-5
V gene: TRBV25-1
CDR3 protein: CASSGRDRGDQPQHF
CDR3 DNA: TGTGCCAGCAGTGGCCGGGACAGGGGGGATCAGCCCCAGCATTTT

CDR3 length: 14
clone size: many
D gene: TRBD2
J gene: TRBJ2-1
V gene: TRBV7-2
CDR3 protein: CASATSGTYNEQFF
CDR3 DNA: TGTGCCAGCGCGACTAGCGGGACTTACAATGAGCAGTTCTTC

CDR3 length: 18
clone size: many
D gene: -
J gene: TRBJ2-5
V gene: TRBV11-2
CDR3 protein: CASSLLRGPNTYQETQYF
CDR3 DNA: TGTGCCAGCAGCCTTCTACGGGGCCCCAATACTTACCAAGAGACCCAGTACTTC

CDR3 length: 14
clone size: many
D gene: -
J gene: TRBJ2-1
V gene: TRBV4-3
CDR3 protein: CASSQDRAPNEQFF
CDR3 DNA: TGCGCAAGCAGCCAAGATCGGGCTCCCAATGAGCAGTTCTTC

CDR3 length: 14
clone size: -
D gene: -
J gene: TRBJ1-1
V gene: TRBV12-3/TRBV12-4
CDR3 protein: CASSLGGPGTEAFF
CDR3 DNA: TGTGCCAGCAGCCTCGGGGGCCCGGGAACTGAAGCTTTCTTT

CDR3 length: 15
clone size: many
D gene: -
J gene: TRBJ2-3
V gene: TRBV2
CDR3 protein: CASKNRPLSTDTQYF
CDR3 DNA: TGTGCCAGCAAGAACAGACCCCTTAGCACAGATACGCAGTATTTT

CDR3 length: 12
clone size: many
D gene: -
J gene: TRBJ2-1
V gene: TRBV12-3/TRBV12-4
CDR3 protein: CASSLAANEQFF
CDR3 DNA: TGTGCCAGCAGTTTAGCGGCCAATGAGCAGTTCTTC

CDR3 length: 14
clone size: few
D gene: TRBD2
J gene: TRBJ2-1
V gene: TRBV27
CDR3 protein: CASSFPSGGSEQFF
CDR3 DNA: TGTGCCAGCAGTTTCCCTAGCGGGGGGTCTGAGCAGTTCTTC

CDR3 length: 15
clone size: few
D gene: -
J gene: TRBJ2-3
V gene: TRBV20-1
CDR3 protein: CSARGGGWDTDTQYF
CDR3 DNA: TGCAGTGCTAGGGGAGGAGGATGGGACACAGATACGCAGTATTTT

CDR3 length: 17
clone size: few
D gene: -
J gene: TRBJ1-1
V gene: TRBV6-6
CDR3 protein: CASSYPMRGGKNTEAFF
CDR3 DNA: TGTGCCAGCAGTTATCCAATGAGGGGCGGAAAGAACACTGAAGCTTTCTTT

CDR3 length: 11
clone size: many
D gene: -
J gene: TRBJ1-1
V gene: TRBV6-2/TRBV6-3
CDR3 protein: CASRKSGEAFF
CDR3 DNA: TGTGCCAGCAGGAAAAGCGGGGAAGCTTTCTTT

CDR3 length: 14
clone size: -
D gene: TRBD2
J gene: TRBJ2-1
V gene: TRBV20-1
CDR3 protein: CSARLAVVINEQFF
CDR3 DNA: TGCAGTGCTAGGCTAGCGGTAGTAATCAATGAGCAGTTCTTC

CDR3 length: 12
clone size: many
D gene: -
J gene: TRBJ2-7
V gene: TRBV29-1
CDR3 protein: CSVNRGGYEQYF
CDR3 DNA: TGCAGCGTGAACAGGGGGGGCTACGAGCAGTACTTC

CDR3 length: 15
clone size: many
D gene: -
J gene: TRBJ1-1
V gene: TRBV3-1
CDR3 protein: CASSRALMGGTEAFF
CDR3 DNA: TGTGCCAGCAGCCGCGCTTTGATGGGTGGAACTGAAGCTTTCTTT

CDR3 length: 14
clone size: many
D gene: -
J gene: TRBJ1-2
V gene: TRBV20-1
CDR3 protein: CSASSSMDPYGYTF
CDR3 DNA: TGCAGTGCTTCCTCAAGTATGGATCCCTATGGCTACACCTTC

CDR3 length: 12
clone size: many
D gene: -
J gene: TRBJ2-7
V gene: TRBV6-6
CDR3 protein: CASGAGVYEQYF
CDR3 DNA: TGTGCCAGCGGGGCTGGGGTATATGAGCAGTACTTC

CDR3 length: 14
clone size: many
D gene: TRBD2
J gene: TRBJ2-1
V gene: TRBV6-1
CDR3 protein: CASMASGTYNEQFF
CDR3 DNA: TGTGCCAGCATGGCTAGCGGGACCTACAATGAGCAGTTCTTC

CDR3 length: 14
clone size: many
D gene: -
J gene: TRBJ2-7
V gene: TRBV5-1
CDR3 protein: CASSLWGTSYEQYF
CDR3 DNA: TGCGCCAGCAGTTTGTGGGGGACATCCTACGAGCAGTACTTC

CDR3 length: 15
clone size: few
D gene: TRBD2
J gene: TRBJ2-3
V gene: TRBV9
CDR3 protein: CASSVDPSGQDTQYF
CDR3 DNA: TGTGCCAGCAGCGTAGACCCTAGCGGGCAAGATACGCAGTATTTT

CDR3 length: 12
clone size: -
D gene: -
J gene: TRBJ2-3
V gene: TRBV15
CDR3 protein: CATSRDTDTQYF
CDR3 DNA: TGTGCCACCAGCAGGGACACAGATACGCAGTATTTT

CDR3 length: 12
clone size: many
D gene: -
J gene: TRBJ1-1
V gene: TRBV29-1
CDR3 protein: CSAGTMNTEAFF
CDR3 DNA: TGCAGCGCCGGGACAATGAACACTGAAGCTTTCTTT

CDR3 length: 16
clone size: many
D gene: TRBD1
J gene: TRBJ2-2
V gene: TRBV6-5
CDR3 protein: CASSYSGTEGAGELFF
CDR3 DNA: TGTGCCAGCAGTTACTCGGGGACAGAGGGAGCCGGGGAGCTGTTTTTT

CDR3 length: 16
clone size: many
D gene: -
J gene: TRBJ1-5
V gene: TRBV5-6
CDR3 protein: CASSLGQSLYNQPQHF
CDR3 DNA: TGTGCCAGCAGCTTGGGACAGTCGTTATACAATCAGCCCCAGCATTTT

CDR3 length: 15
clone size: -
D gene: TRBD2
J gene: TRBJ2-1
V gene: TRBV7-3
CDR3 protein: CASSYGTSGGNEQFF
CDR3 DNA: TGTGCCAGCAGCTACGGGACTAGCGGGGGGAATGAGCAGTTCTTC

CDR3 length: 15
clone size: many
D gene: -
J gene: TRBJ2-1
V gene: TRBV11-2
CDR3 protein: CASSSGARSYNEQFF
CDR3 DNA: TGTGCCAGCAGCTCCGGGGCCCGCTCCTACAATGAGCAGTTCTTC